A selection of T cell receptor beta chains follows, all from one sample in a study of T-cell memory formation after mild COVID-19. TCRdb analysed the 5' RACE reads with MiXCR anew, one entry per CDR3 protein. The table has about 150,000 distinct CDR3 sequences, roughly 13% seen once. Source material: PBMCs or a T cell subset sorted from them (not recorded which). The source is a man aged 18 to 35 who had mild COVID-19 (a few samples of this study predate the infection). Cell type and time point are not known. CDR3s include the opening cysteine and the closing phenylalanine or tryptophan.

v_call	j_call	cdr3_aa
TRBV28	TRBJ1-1	CASSSGRIEAFF
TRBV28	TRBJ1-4	CASGPRPTNEKLFF
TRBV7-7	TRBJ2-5	CASSSGGTTGETQYF
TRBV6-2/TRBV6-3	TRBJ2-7	CASSYYSGGRSYEQYF
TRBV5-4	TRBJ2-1	CASSQTSSSYNEQFF
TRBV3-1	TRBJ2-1	CASSSQISYNEQFF
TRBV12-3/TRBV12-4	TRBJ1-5	CASSLLVGQPQHF
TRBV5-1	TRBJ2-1	CASSLVGGTEQFF
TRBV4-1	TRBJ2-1	CASSQDLMTQTNEQFF
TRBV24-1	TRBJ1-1	CATSDSPGHKAFF
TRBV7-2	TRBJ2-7	CASSRRGYEQYF
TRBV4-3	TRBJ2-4	CASSQEFGSRGIAKNIQYF
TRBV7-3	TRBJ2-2	CASSFARTGELFF
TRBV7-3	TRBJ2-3	CASAIGGSTDTQYF
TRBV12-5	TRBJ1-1	CASGGGDTEAFF
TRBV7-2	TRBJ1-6	CASSFGAPSPLHF
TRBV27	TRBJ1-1	CASRSQGEAFF
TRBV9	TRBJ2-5	CASSAPGGETQYF
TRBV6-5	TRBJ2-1	CASKTRGGTYNEQFF
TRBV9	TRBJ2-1	CASSVGQGSYNEQFF
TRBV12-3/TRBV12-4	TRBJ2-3	CASSLASAGVQGDTQYF
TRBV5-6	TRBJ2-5	CASSFIGGGETQYF
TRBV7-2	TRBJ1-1	CASSLSGGDRTEAFF
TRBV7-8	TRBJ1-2	CASSPRGGQDYGYTF
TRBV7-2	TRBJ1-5	CASSLRGGGQPQHF
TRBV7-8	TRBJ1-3	CASSLVQGTGNTIYF